The rows below give T cell receptor beta chains drawn from one sample of a study of yellow fever vaccine responses in identical twins. TCRdb reanalysed the RT-PCR reads using MiXCR and keeps one entry per CDR3 protein. The sample includes around 1,500 distinct CDR3 sequences, under 85% seen only once; the top ten take roughly 30%. The material sequenced was T cells from blood (PBMCs), unsorted or a sorted subset (not recorded which), taken before or after yellow fever vaccination (not recorded which). These receptor sequences come from a female donor who received the yellow fever vaccine. CDR3s include the opening cysteine and the closing phenylalanine or tryptophan. The order of the fields is V gene, J gene, clone size, D gene, CDR3 DNA, CDR3 protein. A D gene is named only where the DNA matches it firmly. Size tells how often a clone was seen (once, few, many) or the class of an expanded clone, and some rows leave it out.

V: TRBV6-1; J: TRBJ2-1; size: .; D: .; DNA: TGTGCCAGCAGTACTGTAGCGGTCTACAATGAGCAGTTCTTC; CDR3: CASSTVAVYNEQFF
V: TRBV7-8; J: TRBJ2-3; size: .; D: TRBD2; DNA: TGTGCCAGCAGATTCCCGGGACTAGCTTCAGATACGCAGTATTTT; CDR3: CASRFPGLASDTQYF
V: TRBV15; J: TRBJ1-2; size: once; D: .; DNA: TGTGCCACCAGCAGAGCCAGTAGCGGCTACACCTTC; CDR3: CATSRASSGYTF
V: TRBV4-3; J: TRBJ2-1; size: .; D: .; DNA: TGCGCCAGCAGCCGGGACAACGAGCAGTTCTTC; CDR3: CASSRDNEQFF
V: TRBV19; J: TRBJ2-7; size: .; D: .; DNA: TGTGCCAGTAGTATGTCCGGGACACGACGTGACTACGAGCAGTACTTC; CDR3: CASSMSGTRRDYEQYF
V: TRBV11-3; J: TRBJ2-7; size: few; D: TRBD2; DNA: TGTGCCAGCAGCTCCCGGCAGCGAGCGGGAGGCACCTACGAGCAGTACTTC; CDR3: CASSSRQRAGGTYEQYF
V: TRBV7-2; J: TRBJ2-1; size: few; D: .; DNA: TGTGCCAGCAGCTTAGCCCCGCACAATGAGCAGTTCTTC; CDR3: CASSLAPHNEQFF
V: TRBV4-2; J: TRBJ1-3; size: .; D: .; DNA: TGTGCCAGCAGCCCTCGAGGTGGAGGAAACACCATATATTTT; CDR3: CASSPRGGGNTIYF
V: TRBV12-3/TRBV12-4; J: TRBJ1-2; size: .; D: .; DNA: TGTGCCAGCAGTTTTAATAGGGGCTACACCTTC; CDR3: CASSFNRGYTF
V: TRBV6-1; J: TRBJ2-5; size: once; D: TRBD2; DNA: TGTGCCAGCGCCGTAGCGGGAGTGGAAGAGACCCAGTACTTC; CDR3: CASAVAGVEETQYF
V: TRBV2; J: TRBJ2-3; size: .; D: TRBD2; DNA: TGTGCCAGCAGTCCCCAGCGGGAGGCGATAGATACGCAGTATTTT; CDR3: CASSPQREAIDTQYF
V: TRBV11-3; J: TRBJ2-5; size: .; D: TRBD2; DNA: TGTGCCAGCAGCTTAGAGGTAGCGGGAGATGAGACCCAGTACTTC; CDR3: CASSLEVAGDETQYF
V: TRBV29-1; J: TRBJ1-1; size: once; D: .; DNA: TGCAGCGTTGAAGAACAGGGAGGCACTGAAGCTTTCTTT; CDR3: CSVEEQGGTEAFF
V: TRBV7-3; J: TRBJ2-3; size: .; D: .; DNA: TGTGCCAGCAGCTTCTCGGGGGTCACAGATACGCAGTATTTT; CDR3: CASSFSGVTDTQYF
V: TRBV11-2; J: TRBJ2-5; size: .; D: .; DNA: TGTGCCAGCACCCCCCGAGAGACCCAGTACTTC; CDR3: CASTPRETQYF
V: TRBV2; J: TRBJ2-6; size: .; D: TRBD1; DNA: TGTGCCAGCAGTGTAGACAGGGGGCTCTCTGGGGCCAACGTCCTGACTTTC; CDR3: CASSVDRGLSGANVLTF
V: TRBV27; J: TRBJ2-6; size: .; D: .; DNA: TGTGCCAGCAGTTCTCAGAACTCTGGGGCCAACGTCCTGACTTTC; CDR3: CASSSQNSGANVLTF
V: TRBV3-1; J: TRBJ2-2; size: .; D: TRBD2; DNA: TGTGCCAGCAGCCAAGACCTAGCGGCAGCAAGGGAGCTGTTTTTT; CDR3: CASSQDLAAARELFF
V: TRBV4-2; J: TRBJ2-7; size: .; D: .; DNA: TGTGCCAGCAGTCTGAGCCGGGAACCCCCCGAGCAGTACTTC; CDR3: CASSLSREPPEQYF
V: TRBV7-6; J: TRBJ2-7; size: .; D: .; DNA: TGTGCCAGCAGCTTAGAGTCTGCTCGGGAAGAGCAGTACTTC; CDR3: CASSLESAREEQYF
V: TRBV20-1; J: TRBJ2-3; size: .; D: .; DNA: TGCAGTGCTAGAGACCCCTCTAGAGCGGATACGCAGTATTTT; CDR3: CSARDPSRADTQYF
V: TRBV4-1; J: TRBJ2-1; size: .; D: .; DNA: TGCGCCAGCAGCCACCCGGGCTCCTACAATGAGCAGTTCTTC; CDR3: CASSHPGSYNEQFF
V: TRBV4-1; J: TRBJ1-1; size: .; D: .; DNA: TGCGCCAGCAGCCAAGAAAGTGGCTTGAACACTGAAGCTTTCTTT; CDR3: CASSQESGLNTEAFF
V: TRBV9; J: TRBJ2-1; size: .; D: .; DNA: TGTGCCAGCAGCCCCGGGACGGGGACTTACAATGAGCAGTTCTTC; CDR3: CASSPGTGTYNEQFF
V: TRBV4-1; J: TRBJ1-4; size: .; D: TRBD1; DNA: TGCGCCAGCAGCCAAGATCGGGGACAGGGAAGTGAAAAACTGTTTTTT; CDR3: CASSQDRGQGSEKLFF
V: TRBV10-1; J: TRBJ2-2; size: .; D: .; DNA: TGCGCCAGCAGTCAGGGTTACGGGGAGCTGTTTTTT; CDR3: CASSQGYGELFF
V: TRBV10-1; J: TRBJ1-2; size: .; D: .; DNA: TGCGCCAGCAGTGACTTACACGACTTATATGGCTACACCTTC; CDR3: CASSDLHDLYGYTF
V: TRBV10-1; J: TRBJ1-2; size: .; D: .; DNA: TGCGCCAGCAGGGCGACATATGGCTACACCTTC; CDR3: CASRATYGYTF
V: TRBV2; J: TRBJ2-3; size: .; D: .; DNA: TGTGCCAGCAGTTACCGGGAAACAGATACGCAGTATTTT; CDR3: CASSYRETDTQYF
V: TRBV11-1; J: TRBJ1-2; size: .; D: .; DNA: TGTGCCAGCAGCTTTTTTATCGGGGCACCCCTTAACTATGGCTACACCTTC; CDR3: CASSFFIGAPLNYGYTF
V: TRBV6-2/TRBV6-3; J: TRBJ1-1; size: .; D: .; DNA: TGTGCCAGCAGTTATGGAGAACCCACTGAAGCTTTCTTT; CDR3: CASSYGEPTEAFF
V: TRBV4-1; J: TRBJ1-3; size: .; D: .; DNA: TGCGCCAGCAGCCAGGGAGCAAACACCATATATTTT; CDR3: CASSQGANTIYF
V: TRBV6-1; J: TRBJ1-1; size: few; D: .; DNA: TGTGCCAGCAGCGAGGGACAGAACACTGAAGCTTTCTTT; CDR3: CASSEGQNTEAFF
V: TRBV3-1; J: TRBJ1-1; size: .; D: .; DNA: TGTGCCAGCAGTCAACATGCCTTGGGCACTGAAGCTTTCTTT; CDR3: CASSQHALGTEAFF
V: TRBV24-1; J: TRBJ2-1; size: once; D: .; DNA: TGTGCCACCAGTGATCTTGATTACAATGAGCAGTTCTTC; CDR3: CATSDLDYNEQFF
V: TRBV23-1; J: TRBJ1-2; size: once; D: .; DNA: TGCGCCAGCAGTCAAACCCCCTCTCGGAGTCTCGGCTATGGCTACACCTTC; CDR3: CASSQTPSRSLGYGYTF
V: TRBV20-1; J: TRBJ2-7; size: .; D: .; DNA: TGCAGTGCTCTACCCACGGAGTCCTACGAGCAGTACTTC; CDR3: CSALPTESYEQYF
V: TRBV11-1; J: TRBJ1-2; size: .; D: .; DNA: TGTGCCAGCAGCCTCCCGTTTGGGGGCTATGGCTACACCTTC; CDR3: CASSLPFGGYGYTF
V: TRBV7-6; J: TRBJ2-7; size: .; D: TRBD2; DNA: TGTGCCAGCAGCTTAGTGGTTTGGGGAGGGACCTACGAGCAGTACTTC; CDR3: CASSLVVWGGTYEQYF
V: TRBV11-3; J: TRBJ2-2; size: .; D: .; DNA: TGTGCCAGCAGCTTAGACAACACCGGGGAGCTGTTTTTT; CDR3: CASSLDNTGELFF